The present T cell receptor (beta chain) was sequenced within a study of blood T cell repertoires in COVID-19 (dated by TCRdb to the early 2020s). For context, the study as a whole: For ImmuneRACE Cohort 3, a participant was defined as recovered based on two consecutive negative NP/OP PCR tests, clearance by a healthcare professional, or resolution of symptoms. Where available, HLA class I and class II types were obtained from metadata supplied by the sample provider rather than from assay-based typing. A de-identified subject ID, COVID-19 status, age in years and sex were almost always included in the sample metadata. Subjects who had been exposed to COVID-19, were actively infected with it, or had recovered from it provided the deeply sampled blood TCRbeta repertoires that made up the dataset. The material from the prospective study consisted of cDNA or gDNA derived from T cells, B-cell-depleted T cells, or PBMCs. Collaborator samples came from the United States, Italy and Spain and covered acute and convalescent phases of COVID-19. The repertoires were released in a freely available public database intended as a resource for research on the immune response to SARS-CoV-2. The samples were drawn from the first 160 participants of the ongoing ImmuneRACE study and from 1,254 subjects provided by 6 global collaborators.

Findings and caveats that apply to the study as a whole: The quantity of clinical and demographic metadata differed by source and by participant and was supplied without curation.

About this clone: Its antigen remains undetermined. No much larger clone is present one base from it, and per-base qualities are unavailable.

The V and J ends are trimmed by 9 bases and 3 bases, leaving 11 bases between them. CDR1 and CDR2 (KGHDR, SFDVKD) derive from the germline V gene. Including cysteine and phenylalanine, the CDR3 has 12 amino acids. This entry keeps only the CDR3 DNA: 36 bases, framed from base 1. In the prospective study, participants were about 18 to 90 years old, resided in about two dozen geographic areas of the United States, and were enrolled through a virtual design. In the prospective study, cohorts were assigned on the basis of participant-reported clinical history obtained from a screening survey and a study questionnaire. In the prospective study, whole blood, serum and a nasopharyngeal or oropharyngeal swab were collected from each participant by mobile phlebotomists. Participants in the prospective study had the option to provide additional blood draws and questionnaires over an approximately two-month period. Prospective study blood samples were shipped either frozen or at room temperature before DNA extraction.

The immunoSEQ Assay, a bias-controlled multiplex PCR, was used to amplify TCRbeta CDR3 regions from genomic DNA. Concerning the study's data processing: The number of nucleated cells in each sample was estimated by amplification of reference gene primers within the assay. To quantify the absolute abundance of each unique TCRbeta CDR3 rearrangement, sequence reads were collapsed and filtered. Productive Simpson clonality was computed per sample as the square root of Simpson's diversity index over productive rearrangements. Here the immuneACCESS table is served through TCRdb, limited to in-frame sequences with V and J called. Missing clones are a known gap in these copies; in checked studies unresolved V genes cover under half, and the rest lacks a known reason. V and J calls and clone size are as listed in that table; D and trimming were resolved from the DNA. A total of fewer than 250,000 clones appear in this sample, 86% of them only once. The top ten clonotypes cover just under 25% of the sample.

The clonotype comes from a woman aged 40 to 50 in a cohort exposed to, infected with or recovered from COVID-19 (not recorded which). The sequenced sample was PBMCs or T cells enriched from blood (not recorded which). The V and J segments used are TRBV24-1 and TRBJ2-7; a tentative D match to TRBD1 spans 5 bases. CDR3 protein: CATGATDYEQYF. The nucleotide sequence reads as follows: TGTGCCACCGGGGCAACGGACTACGAGCAGTACTTC.